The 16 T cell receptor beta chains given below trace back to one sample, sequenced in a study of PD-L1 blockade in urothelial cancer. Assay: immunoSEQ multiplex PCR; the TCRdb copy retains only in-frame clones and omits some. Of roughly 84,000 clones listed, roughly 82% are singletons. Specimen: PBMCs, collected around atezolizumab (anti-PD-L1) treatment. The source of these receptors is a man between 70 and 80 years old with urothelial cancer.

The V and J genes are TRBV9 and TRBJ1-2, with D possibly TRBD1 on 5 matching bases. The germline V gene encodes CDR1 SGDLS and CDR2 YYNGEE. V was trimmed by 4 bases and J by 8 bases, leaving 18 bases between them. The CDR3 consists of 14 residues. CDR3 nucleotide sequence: TGTGCCAGCAGCCCCTCGCAGGGCTCTATAGGCTACACCTTC. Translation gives CASSPSQGSIGYTF.

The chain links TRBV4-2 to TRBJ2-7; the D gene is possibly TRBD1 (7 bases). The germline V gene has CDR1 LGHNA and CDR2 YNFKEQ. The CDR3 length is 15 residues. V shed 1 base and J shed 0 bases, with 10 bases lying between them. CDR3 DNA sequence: TGTGCCAGCAGCCAAGCGGGGGACAGCTCCTACGAGCAGTACTTC. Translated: CASSQAGDSSYEQYF.

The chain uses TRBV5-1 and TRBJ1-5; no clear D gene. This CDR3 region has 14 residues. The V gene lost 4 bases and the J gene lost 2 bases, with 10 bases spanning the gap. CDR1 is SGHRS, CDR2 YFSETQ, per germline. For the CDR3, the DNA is TGCGCCAGCAGCCCCACCGCGGGCAATCAGCCCCAGCATTTT. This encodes CASSPTAGNQPQHF.

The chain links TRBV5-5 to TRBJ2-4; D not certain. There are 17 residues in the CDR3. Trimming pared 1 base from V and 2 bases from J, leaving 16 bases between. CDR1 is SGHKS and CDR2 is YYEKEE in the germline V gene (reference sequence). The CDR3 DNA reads TGTGCCAGCAGCTTGCCTTATCAGTTATCCACCAAAAACATTCAGTACTTC. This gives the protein CASSLPYQLSTKNIQYF.

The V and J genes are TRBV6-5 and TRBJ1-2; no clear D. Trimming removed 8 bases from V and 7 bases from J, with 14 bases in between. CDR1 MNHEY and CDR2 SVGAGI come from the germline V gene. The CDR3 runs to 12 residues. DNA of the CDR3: TGTGCCAGCTCGAGAGGGTCGGGTGGCTACACCTTC. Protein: CASSRGSGGYTF.

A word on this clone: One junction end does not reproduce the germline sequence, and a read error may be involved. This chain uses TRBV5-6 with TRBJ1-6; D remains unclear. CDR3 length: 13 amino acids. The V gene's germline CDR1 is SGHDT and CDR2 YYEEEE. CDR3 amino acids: CASSLAEDSSLHF. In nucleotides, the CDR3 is TGTGCCAGCAGCTTGGCCGAGGATTCATCCCTCCACTTT.

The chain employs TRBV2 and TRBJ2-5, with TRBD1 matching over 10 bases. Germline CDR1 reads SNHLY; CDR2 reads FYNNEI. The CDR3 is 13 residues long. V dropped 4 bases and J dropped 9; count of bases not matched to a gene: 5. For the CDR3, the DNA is TGTGCCAGCAGTGGACAGGGGGCCGGAGCCCAGTACTTC. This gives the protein CASSGQGAGAQYF. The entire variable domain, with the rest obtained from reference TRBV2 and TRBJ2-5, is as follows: EPEVTQTPSHQVTQMGQEVILRCVPISNHLYFYWYRQILGQKVEFLVSFYNNEISEKSEIFDDQFSVERPDGSNFTLKIRSTKLEDSAMYFCASSGQGAGAQYFGPGTRLLVL.

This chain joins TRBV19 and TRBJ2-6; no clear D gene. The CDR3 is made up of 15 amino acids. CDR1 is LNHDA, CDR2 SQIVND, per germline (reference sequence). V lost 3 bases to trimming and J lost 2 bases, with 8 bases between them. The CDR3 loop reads CASSIIGAGANVLTF. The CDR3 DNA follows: TGTGCCAGTAGTATTATCGGTGCTGGGGCCAACGTCCTGACTTTC.

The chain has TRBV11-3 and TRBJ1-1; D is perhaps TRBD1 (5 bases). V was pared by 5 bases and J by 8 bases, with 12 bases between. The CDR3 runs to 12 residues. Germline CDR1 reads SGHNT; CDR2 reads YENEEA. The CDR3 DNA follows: TGTGCCAGCAGCCCGCAGGGAACCGAAGCTTTCTTT. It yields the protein CASSPQGTEAFF.

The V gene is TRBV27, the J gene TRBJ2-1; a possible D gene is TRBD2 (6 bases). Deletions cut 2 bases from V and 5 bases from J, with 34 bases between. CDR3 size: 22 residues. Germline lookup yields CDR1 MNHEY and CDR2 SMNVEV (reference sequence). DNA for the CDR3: TGTGCCAGCAGTTTAAAGCCGCATCTGCCAGGGAGGCCCCCAGGACGCGACAATGAGCAGTTCTTC. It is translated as CASSLKPHLPGRPPGRDNEQFF.

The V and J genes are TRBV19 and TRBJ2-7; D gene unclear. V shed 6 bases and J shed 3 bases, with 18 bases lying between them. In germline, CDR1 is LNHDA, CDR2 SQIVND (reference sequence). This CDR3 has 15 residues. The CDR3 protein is CASSTTWQARYEQYF. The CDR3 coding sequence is TGTGCCAGTAGCACCACGTGGCAGGCTCGCTACGAGCAGTACTTC. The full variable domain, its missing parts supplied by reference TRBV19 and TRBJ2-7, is DGGITQSPKYLFRKEGQNVTLSCEQNLNHDAMYWYRQDPGQGLRLIYYSQIVNDFQKGDIAEGYSVSREKKESFPLTVTSAQKNPTAFYLCASSTTWQARYEQYFGPGTRLTVT.

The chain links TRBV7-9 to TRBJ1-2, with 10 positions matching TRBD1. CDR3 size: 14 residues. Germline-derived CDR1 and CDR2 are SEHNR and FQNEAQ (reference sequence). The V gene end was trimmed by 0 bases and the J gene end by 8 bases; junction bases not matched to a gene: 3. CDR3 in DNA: TGTGCCAGCAGCTTAGCGGGGACAGGGGAAGGCTACACCTTC. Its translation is CASSLAGTGEGYTF.

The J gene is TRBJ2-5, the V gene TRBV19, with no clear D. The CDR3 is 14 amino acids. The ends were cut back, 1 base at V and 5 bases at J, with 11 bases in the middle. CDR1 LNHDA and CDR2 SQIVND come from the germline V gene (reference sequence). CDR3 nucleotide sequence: TGTGCCAGTAGTATAGGAGTCTCCGCTGAGACCCAGTACTTC. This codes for CASSIGVSAETQYF.

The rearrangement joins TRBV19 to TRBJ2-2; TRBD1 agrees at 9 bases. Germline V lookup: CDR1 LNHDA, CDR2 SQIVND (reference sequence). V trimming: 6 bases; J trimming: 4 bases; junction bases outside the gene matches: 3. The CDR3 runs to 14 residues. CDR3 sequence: CASRRTGVTGELFF. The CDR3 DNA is TGTGCCAGTAGGAGGACAGGGGTCACCGGGGAGCTGTTTTTT.

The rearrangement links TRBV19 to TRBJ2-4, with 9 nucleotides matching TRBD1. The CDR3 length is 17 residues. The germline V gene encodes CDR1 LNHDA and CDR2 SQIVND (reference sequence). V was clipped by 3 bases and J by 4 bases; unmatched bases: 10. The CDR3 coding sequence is TGTGCCAGTAGTATCTTCACCGGACAGGGGAAAAAAAACATTCAGTACTTC. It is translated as CASSIFTGQGKKNIQYF.

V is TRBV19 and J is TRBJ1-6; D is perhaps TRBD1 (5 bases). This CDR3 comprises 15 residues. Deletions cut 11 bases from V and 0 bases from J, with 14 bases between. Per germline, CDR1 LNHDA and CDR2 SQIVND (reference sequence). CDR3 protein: CAAGGARSYNSPLHF. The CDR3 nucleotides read TGTGCCGCCGGCGGGGCCCGCTCCTATAATTCACCCCTCCACTTT.